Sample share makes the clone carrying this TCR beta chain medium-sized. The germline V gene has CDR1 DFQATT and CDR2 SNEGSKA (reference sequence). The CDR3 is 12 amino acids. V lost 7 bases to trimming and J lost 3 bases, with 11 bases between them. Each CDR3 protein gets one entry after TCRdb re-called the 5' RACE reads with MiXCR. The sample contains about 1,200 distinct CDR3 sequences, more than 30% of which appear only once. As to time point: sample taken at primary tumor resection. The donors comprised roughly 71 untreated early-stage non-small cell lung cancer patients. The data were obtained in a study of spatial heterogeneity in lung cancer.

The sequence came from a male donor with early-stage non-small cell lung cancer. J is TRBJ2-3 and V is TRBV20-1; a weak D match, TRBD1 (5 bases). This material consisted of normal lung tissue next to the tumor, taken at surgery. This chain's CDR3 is CSGGYGTDTQYF. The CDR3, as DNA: TGCAGTGGGGGCTATGGGACAGATACGCAGTATTTT.